This T cell receptor (beta chain) came from a study of control samples from healthy donors and cancer patients (dated by TCRdb to 2020 to 2022). The library relied on the immunoSEQ multiplex PCR assay. The immuneACCESS repertoire file appears here via TCRdb, limited to in-frame rearrangements. These files lack a portion of the clones; in checked studies, under half of the deficit traces to unresolved V genes, and the cause of the others is not known. Present in this sample are about 130,000 clones, roughly 95% of which were seen just once. In total, the top ten clones hold 3.6% of the sample. Regarding this clone: What antigen it recognizes has not been identified. No much larger clone is present one base from it, and per-base qualities are unavailable.

V is cut by 1 base and J by 3 bases, and the space between the germline ends is 9 bases. According to the germline V gene, CDR1 reads MDHEN and CDR2 reads SYDVKM. There are 15 amino acids in the CDR3, from cysteine to phenylalanine inclusive. The sequence is cut down to CDR3 DNA, 45 bases in frame from base 1. Sequenced: blood. This TCR came from a man younger than 40 in good health. In this chain, TRBV28 is recombined with TRBJ1-4; a tentative D call is TRBD1 (5 bases match). The base sequence is TGTGCCAGCAGTTTATCTGGGGGTTCTAATGAAAAACTGTTTTTT. This yields the protein CASSLSGGSNEKLFF.